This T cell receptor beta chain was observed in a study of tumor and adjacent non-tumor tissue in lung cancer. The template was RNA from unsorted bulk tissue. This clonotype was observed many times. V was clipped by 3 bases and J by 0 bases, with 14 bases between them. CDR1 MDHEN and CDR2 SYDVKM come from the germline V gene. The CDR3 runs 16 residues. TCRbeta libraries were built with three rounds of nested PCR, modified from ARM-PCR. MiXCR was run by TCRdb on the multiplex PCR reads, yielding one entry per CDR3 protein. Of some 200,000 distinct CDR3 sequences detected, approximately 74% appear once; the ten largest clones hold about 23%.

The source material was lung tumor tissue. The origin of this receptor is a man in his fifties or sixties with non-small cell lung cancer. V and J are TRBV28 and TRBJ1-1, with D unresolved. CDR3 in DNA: TGTGCCAGCAGTTTTGATGGGAATCTCATGAACACTGAAGCTTTCTTT. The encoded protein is CASSFDGNLMNTEAFF.